This T cell receptor beta chain was sequenced in a study of T-cell memory formation after mild COVID-19. Turning to the study itself: TCR clustering was largely donor specific. Overall study results and limits: The SARS-CoV-2 specificity of second-wave clones reaching peak at day 37 remained unverified.

Losses at the gene ends were 0 bases for V and 3 bases for J; bases not matched to a gene: 3. The CDR3 runs to 15 residues. Per the germline V gene, CDR1 is PRHDT and CDR2 is FYEKMQ (reference sequence). About this clonotype itself: The antigen remains unidentified.

TCRdb re-called the 5' RACE reads through MiXCR, storing one row per CDR3 protein. This sample has around 400,000 distinct CDR3 sequences, with approximately 24% found just once. The sequencing sample was made of PBMCs or a T cell subset sorted from them (not recorded which). The origin of this receptor is an adult woman who had mild COVID-19 (a few samples of this study predate the infection). Cell type and time point are not known. This rearrangement joins TRBV13 to TRBJ2-5; 8 bases are a match to TRBD2. CDR3 residues: CASSLGAGVKETQYF. For the CDR3, the DNA is TGTGCCAGCAGCTTAGGAGCGGGAGTAAAAGAGACCCAGTACTTC.